The 30 T cell receptor beta chains below all came from one sample that was sequenced in a study of cytomegalovirus exposure and HLA in healthy donors (dated 2017 in TCRdb). Library prep was done by the immunoSEQ multiplex PCR assay. The multiplex PCR relied on a mix of 60 forward primers for TCR Vbeta segments and 13 reverse primers for TCR Jbeta segments. The source is immuneACCESS, and TCRdb retained only in-frame sequences with V and J called. Part of the clones is not carried over; for the studies checked, unresolved V genes explain less than half of this, and the remainder is unexplained. This sample gives approximately 97,000 clones in total; approximately 80% of them show up just once. Under 5.5% of the sample belongs to the ten largest clones. What was sequenced was PBMCs. Receptor source: a woman between 65 and 79 years old in good health and CMV-seropositive.

This chain joins TRBV28 and TRBJ2-3; tentative D call: TRBD2 (6 bases). CDR1 is MDHEN and CDR2 is SYDVKM in the germline V gene. The CDR3 is made up of 15 amino acids. Trimming took off 11 bases at V and 3 bases at J, with 21 bases between the two ends. For the CDR3, the DNA is TGTGCCGCGGGGAGTCATACATTAGGGACAGATACGCAGTATTTT. Its translation: CAAGSHTLGTDTQYF.

The chain combines TRBV7-9 with TRBJ1-1; D possibly corresponds to TRBD1 (6 bases). The V end lost 3 bases, the J end lost 11 bases, and 19 bases lay between the germline ends. This CDR3 is built from 14 residues. Germline assignment: CDR1 SEHNR and CDR2 FQNEAQ (reference sequence). The CDR3, as DNA: TGTGCCAGCAGCTTGCAGGGGTACTTGGGGGACGCTTTCTTT. This sequence encodes CASSLQGYLGDAFF.

The CDR3 sequence: CASSFGLEQYF. In nucleotides, the CDR3 is TGTGCCAGCAGCTTTGGACTCGAGCAGTACTTC. V usage is TRBV7-2 and J usage is TRBJ2-7; maybe TRBD2 (5 bases). The CDR3 spans 11 residues. Trimming shortened V by 3 bases and J by 6 bases, and 6 bases separated the two germline ends. Germline values: CDR1 SGHTA, CDR2 FQGNSA.

This rearrangement joins TRBV6-1 to TRBJ2-7, with TRBD1 as a possible D gene (6 bases). Germline-derived CDR1 and CDR2 are MNHNS and SASEGT. The ends were cut back, 6 bases at V and 2 bases at J, with 14 bases in the middle. The CDR3 contains 14 residues. CDR3 sequence reads: CASSPPGTPYEQYF. In DNA, the CDR3 is TGTGCCAGCAGCCCTCCCGGGACACCCTACGAGCAGTACTTC.

This clone was observed once. The chain couples TRBV7-9 to TRBJ2-4, with 10 bases lining up with TRBD1. The germline gives CDR1 SEHNR, CDR2 FQNEAQ (reference sequence). Trimming at V came to 3 bases and at J to 0 bases, leaving 2 bases not matched to a gene. CDR3 length equals 16 residues. The CDR3 is CASSLGQGLAKNIQYF. In nucleotides, the CDR3 is TGTGCCAGCAGCTTGGGACAGGGGCTAGCCAAAAACATTCAGTACTTC.

This clone was seen only a few times. The rearrangement joins TRBV7-9 to TRBJ1-3, with TRBD1 matching 9 bases. V trimming: 4 bases; J trimming: 6 bases; junction bases outside the gene matches: 7. CDR3 length: 15 residues. The germline gives CDR1 SEHNR, CDR2 FQNEAQ (reference sequence). The CDR3 nucleotides read TGTGCCAGCAGCTCTTGGGACAGGGCGCCAAACACCATATATTTT. Protein product: CASSSWDRAPNTIYF.

The V gene is TRBV11-2, the J gene TRBJ2-7; D is perhaps TRBD1 (6 bases). The length of the CDR3 is 16 residues. CDR1 is SGHAT, CDR2 FQNNGV, per germline. Trimming removed 1 base at V and 2 bases at J, with 15 bases between. Here the CDR3 reads CASSLATSTGTYEQYF. DNA of the CDR3: TGTGCCAGCAGCTTAGCAACCTCGACAGGCACCTACGAGCAGTACTTC.

V usage is TRBV4-1 and J usage is TRBJ2-3; D might be TRBD2 (6 bases). The germline V and J ends were trimmed by 2 bases and 3 bases, with 12 bases remaining between them. The CDR3 runs 15 residues. Looked up from germline, CDR1 is MGHRA and CDR2 is YSYEKL. The CDR3 is CASSQLGSRTDTQYF. The CDR3 DNA is TGCGCCAGCAGCCAACTCGGGAGTAGGACAGATACGCAGTATTTT.

The CDR3 spells CASSLISVLNNSPLHF. For the CDR3, the DNA is TGTGCCAGCAGCTTAATCTCGGTACTGAATAATTCACCCCTCCACTTT. The rearrangement uses TRBV7-2 and TRBJ1-6; D not certain. Germline V CDR1 and CDR2: SGHTA, FQGNSA. CDR3 length: 16 residues. V lost 2 bases and J 5 bases, leaving 13 bases between the germline ends.

V and J are TRBV27 and TRBJ2-1; D possibly corresponds to TRBD1 (6 bases). The V end was cut by 4 bases, the J end by 1 base, with 8 bases between. Germline lookup yields CDR1 MNHEY and CDR2 SMNVEV (reference sequence). This CDR3 comprises 14 residues. CDR3 sequence: CASSSQGSYNEQFF. The CDR3 DNA sequence: TGTGCCAGCAGTTCGCAGGGGTCCTACAATGAGCAGTTCTTC.

V gene TRBV2 combines with J gene TRBJ2-1; D might be TRBD2 (5 bases). The CDR3 covers 14 residues. Germline-derived CDR1 and CDR2 are SNHLY and FYNNEI. Trimming stripped 1 base from V and 3 bases from J, with 7 bases between. The CDR3 nucleotides read TGTGCCAGCAGTGAAGATAGCGTCTACAATGAGCAGTTCTTC. Translated, it gives CASSEDSVYNEQFF.

The J gene is TRBJ2-5, the V gene TRBV30; 14 nucleotides agree with TRBD2. Unmatched junction bases numbered 6, after V lost 3 bases and J lost 0 bases. The CDR3 extends over 17 amino acids. Germline assignment: CDR1 GTSNPN and CDR2 SVGIG (reference sequence). The CDR3 nucleotides read TGTGCCTGGAGAATGGGACTAGCGGGAGCCTACCAAGAGACCCAGTACTTC. Its translation is CAWRMGLAGAYQETQYF.

The chain combines TRBV5-5 with TRBJ2-5, with D possibly matching TRBD1 (6 bases). The V end lost 0 bases, the J end lost 5 bases, and 17 bases lay between the germline ends. The germline gives CDR1 SGHKS, CDR2 YYEKEE (reference sequence). The CDR3 sequence is 16 residues long. CDR3: CASSLGVSTGQETQYF. The CDR3 region has the DNA TGTGCCAGCAGCTTGGGCGTCTCGACAGGCCAGGAGACCCAGTACTTC.

The chain couples TRBV30 to TRBJ1-1, with a weak D call TRBD1 (5 bases). V was shortened by 7 bases and J by 7 bases, with 22 bases between the two germline ends. The germline V gene has CDR1 GTSNPN and CDR2 SVGIG (reference sequence). CDR3 length equals 14 residues. In nucleotides, the CDR3 is TGTGCCTTCACGCAGGGCAGGGCCTACCTTGAAGCTTTCTTT. As protein: CAFTQGRAYLEAFF.

The table lists this clone with a few counts. V and J are TRBV7-9 and TRBJ1-6; D gene uncertain. V lost 1 base and J lost 7, with 5 bases in between. Germline V gene data show CDR1 as SEHNR and CDR2 as FQNEAQ (reference sequence). The length of the CDR3 is 13 residues. The CDR3: CASSLDGNSPLHF. CDR3 coding DNA: TGTGCCAGCAGCTTAGATGGCAATTCACCCCTCCACTTT.

This clone appeared a few times. The rearrangement links TRBV29-1 to TRBJ1-3; 7 bases align to TRBD1. This CDR3 comprises 13 residues. V was clipped by 7 bases and J by 2 bases; unmatched bases: 5. From germline, CDR1 is SQVTM and CDR2 ANQGSEA. The CDR3: CSGSTGAGNTIYF. DNA for the CDR3: TGCAGCGGATCAACAGGGGCTGGAAACACCATATATTTT.

CDR3 loop: CASSPGRGEAFF. The CDR3 DNA follows: TGTGCCAGCAGCCCCGGCAGGGGGGAAGCTTTCTTT. V is TRBV7-9 and J is TRBJ1-1; 7 nucleotides align to TRBD1. This CDR3 is 12 amino acids long. Trimming cost V 5 bases and J 8 bases; bases outside gene matches: 5. Germline values: CDR1 SEHNR, CDR2 FQNEAQ (reference sequence).

The chain carries TRBV28 and TRBJ2-5, with a weak D call TRBD2 (6 bases). Germline V gene data show CDR1 as MDHEN and CDR2 as SYDVKM. The CDR3 is 13 amino acids. V gave up 5 bases and J gave up 5 bases, with 12 bases separating them. The DNA for the CDR3 is TGTGCCAGCAGTCTAGGAGGGTTCGAGACCCAGTACTTC. It codes for CASSLGGFETQYF.

J is TRBJ2-5 and V is TRBV12-5; maybe TRBD2 (5 bases). CDR3 length: 13 amino acids. Trimming cost V 4 bases and J 5 bases, with 11 bases left between them. The V gene's germline CDR1 is LGHNT and CDR2 FRNRAP. The CDR3 is CASGSMSGETQYF. In DNA form, the CDR3 reads TGTGCTAGTGGTTCCATGTCGGGGGAGACCCAGTACTTC.

The sample holds a few counts of this clone. This sample also contains other DNA sequences that code for the same CDR3. The chain couples TRBV7-2 to TRBJ2-2; D might be TRBD2 (5 bases). Germline loops: CDR1 SGHTA, CDR2 FQGNSA. This CDR3 comprises 15 residues. V was pared by 5 bases and J by 5 bases, with 15 bases between. In DNA, the CDR3 is TGTGCCAGCAGCCCACGGACTGGCGGTACCGGGGAGCTGTTTTTT. This encodes CASSPRTGGTGELFF.

The gene calls are TRBV14 and TRBJ2-3, with 9 bases lining up with TRBD2. The junction had 7 bases not matched to a gene; V was cut back by 4 bases and J by 2 bases. CDR1 is SGHDN, CDR2 FVKESK, per germline. The CDR3 runs 16 residues. The CDR3 protein is CASSPMTSGDTDTQYF. In nucleotides, the CDR3 is TGTGCCAGCAGCCCGATGACTAGCGGTGACACAGATACGCAGTATTTT.

The CDR3 DNA is TGTGCCAGCAGTGGCCGGGACAGACTCTATGGCTACACCTTC. It is translated as CASSGRDRLYGYTF. The chain links TRBV25-1 to TRBJ1-2; 7 positions agree with TRBD1. V gave up 4 bases and J gave up 4 bases; unmatched junction bases: 6. The CDR3 runs 14 residues. CDR1 and CDR2 from the germline V gene are MGHDK and SYGVNS.

This clone was detected ten times or more. In DNA form, the CDR3 reads TGTGCCAGCAGCCAACCCCGCACACAGGGGCACACTGAAGCTTTCTTT. Residues: CASSQPRTQGHTEAFF. The rearrangement links TRBV4-2 to TRBJ1-1; 7 nucleotides agree with TRBD1. V lost 2 bases and J lost 3; bases outside the gene matches: 9. Germline values: CDR1 LGHNA, CDR2 YNFKEQ. The CDR3 extends over 16 amino acids.

This clone was seen a single time. This chain connects TRBV27 to TRBJ1-1; D unresolved. The CDR3 runs 14 residues. Germline V gene data show CDR1 as MNHEY and CDR2 as SMNVEV (reference sequence). Trimming stripped 8 bases from V and 1 base from J, with 14 bases between. The CDR3 sequence: CASGGPGKNTEAFF. In DNA, the CDR3 is TGTGCCAGCGGTGGGCCAGGAAAGAACACTGAAGCTTTCTTT.

V usage is TRBV14 and J usage is TRBJ2-1; D is uncertain. In germline, CDR1 is SGHDN, CDR2 FVKESK. V was clipped by 1 base and J by 7 bases, with 8 bases between them. The CDR3 runs 13 residues. This CDR3 is CASSQGLSNEQFF. In DNA, the CDR3 is TGTGCCAGCAGCCAAGGACTTTCTAATGAGCAGTTCTTC.

The chain employs TRBV6-6 and TRBJ1-5; 7 positions match TRBD1. In germline, CDR1 is MNHNY, CDR2 SVGAGI (reference sequence). With 11 bases clipped from V and 0 bases from J, the junction kept 7 bases outside the gene matches. CDR3 length: 14 amino acids. In DNA form, the CDR3 reads TGTGCCGTGCGGGACAGCTATAGCAATCAGCCCCAGCATTTT. This translates into CAVRDSYSNQPQHF.

This chain uses TRBV5-1 with TRBJ2-3; 7 bases match TRBD2. CDR1 is SGHRS and CDR2 is YFSETQ in the germline V gene. With 0 bases clipped from V and 4 bases from J, the junction kept 8 bases outside the gene matches. This CDR3 region has 16 residues. As DNA, the CDR3 is TGCGCCAGCAGCTTGGGGGACGGGGGAGGGTCAGATACGCAGTATTTT. Translating gives CASSLGDGGGSDTQYF. The whole variable domain, remainder taken from reference TRBV5-1 and TRBJ2-3, is KAGVTQTPRYLIKTRGQQVTLSCSPISGHRSVSWYQQTPGQGLQFLFEYFSETQRNKGNFPGRFSGRQFSNSRSEMNVSTLELGDSALYLCASSLGDGGGSDTQYFGPGTRLTVL.

This clone was observed once. This chain joins TRBV18 and TRBJ2-1, with D possibly matching TRBD2 (5 bases). V was shortened by 1 base and J by 2 bases, with 15 bases between the two germline ends. This CDR3 has 17 amino acids. Germline assignment: CDR1 KGHSH and CDR2 LQKENI. The CDR3 bases are TGTGCCAGCTCACCACGTCCGGGATCACTGACCTACAATGAGCAGTTCTTC. It yields the protein CASSPRPGSLTYNEQFF.

The genes are TRBV30 and TRBJ2-7, with 7 bases lining up with TRBD2. Trimming at V came to 5 bases and at J to 3 bases, leaving 10 bases not matched to a gene. This CDR3 spans 14 amino acids. CDR1 is GTSNPN and CDR2 is SVGIG in the germline V gene (reference sequence). Here the CDR3 reads CAWGREAIYYEQYF. CDR3 DNA: TGTGCCTGGGGGAGGGAGGCCATATACTACGAGCAGTACTTC.

This chain connects TRBV9 to TRBJ1-1, with TRBD1 as a possible D gene (6 bases). The CDR3 extends over 14 amino acids. V was clipped by 5 bases and J by 4 bases, with 15 bases between them. Germline V gene sequence: CDR1 SGDLS, CDR2 YYNGEE. The DNA of the CDR3 is TGTGCCAGCAGAGTCGGGGTAGGGGGCACTGAAGCTTTCTTT. Encoded protein: CASRVGVGGTEAFF.